The 19 T cell receptor beta chains listed next were all sequenced from one sample in a study of blood T cell repertoires in COVID-19. The table came from immunoSEQ multiplex PCR; TCRdb's copy has only in-frame clones and leaves some out. The table has about 52,000 clones, just over 85% seen once; the top ten hold about 14%. Specimen: peripheral blood. All receptors derive from a man aged 65-85 years with acute or convalescent COVID-19.

This clone was seen once. This chain connects TRBV24-1 to TRBJ2-5, with a possible D match to TRBD2 (7 bases). The CDR3 is 15 residues long. The ends were cut back, 6 bases at V and 3 bases at J, with 16 bases in the middle. Germline V gene sequence: CDR1 KGHDR, CDR2 SFDVKD. The CDR3 DNA follows: TGTGCCACCAGTCCGACGGGGGGCCCAGAAGAGACCCAGTACTTC. Translating it yields CATSPTGGPEETQYF.

In this sample, this clone turned up a few times. This chain joins TRBV7-6 and TRBJ2-1; 14 bases are shared with TRBD2. CDR1 is SGHVS and CDR2 is FNYEAQ in the germline V gene. After removal of 1 base from V and 13 bases from J, the junction contained 9 bases not matched to a gene. There are 16 residues in the CDR3. The CDR3 bases are TGTGCCAGCAGCTTAGGACAGCCGGGACTAGCGGGAGTACAGTTCTTC. Its translation is CASSLGQPGLAGVQFF.

V usage is TRBV29-1 and J usage is TRBJ2-7; possible D gene TRBD2, 5 bases. Between the trimmed V and J ends, which lost 7 bases and 4 bases, there was a span of 11 bases. Germline values: CDR1 SQVTM, CDR2 ANQGSEA. CDR3 length: 11 residues. In DNA form, the CDR3 reads TGCAGCGGGGGAGCCCGATACGAGCAGTACGTC. Its protein product is CSGGARYEQYV.

This clone was seen once. J is TRBJ2-1 and V is TRBV4-3, with 7 bases matching TRBD1. Germline values: CDR1 LGHNA, CDR2 YSLEER. V shed 2 bases and J 2 bases; nucleotides not matched to a gene: 6. The CDR3 has 16 amino acids. The CDR3 DNA reads TGCGCCAGCAGCCAACTAACAGGGGAAGCCTACAATGAGCAGTTCTTC. Residues: CASSQLTGEAYNEQFF.

The table lists this clone with a count of one. The chain links TRBV3-1 (or the pseudogene TRBV3-2) to TRBJ1-1; D may be TRBD1 (6 bases). The CDR3 spans 14 residues. Trimming stripped 5 bases from V and 4 bases from J, with 14 bases between. Germline loops: CDR1 LGHDT, CDR2 YNNKEL (reference sequence). The CDR3 reads CASSAGGGRTEAFF. The CDR3 region has the DNA TGTGCCAGCAGCGCTGGGGGCGGTCGCACTGAAGCTTTCTTT.

The rearrangement links TRBV12-3 or TRBV12-4 to TRBJ2-1; D is unclear. The V and J ends lost 5 bases and 9 bases respectively, with 8 bases between them. The CDR3 has 11 residues. CDR3 loop: CASSPNIEQFF. The CDR3 region has the DNA TGTGCCAGCAGTCCAAACATTGAGCAGTTCTTC.

CDR3 sequence reads: CASRGFGETQYF. As DNA, the CDR3 is TGTGCCAGCCGGGGGTTTGGGGAGACCCAGTACTTC. The rearrangement links TRBV6-5 to TRBJ2-5; TRBD2 is a possible D gene (6 bases). The length of the CDR3 is 12 residues. Germline V gene data show CDR1 as MNHEY and CDR2 as SVGAGI. Deletions cut 8 bases from V and 5 bases from J, with 12 bases between.

The CDR3 DNA reads as TGTGCCACCAGAGGACAGGGGGCCACTGAAGCTTTCTTT. Its protein product is CATRGQGATEAFF. The rearrangement uses TRBV24-1 and TRBJ1-1, with TRBD1 matching 11 bases. With V trimmed by 7 bases and J by 4 bases, 1 base remained unmatched. This CDR3 comprises 13 residues. Germline assignment: CDR1 KGHDR and CDR2 SFDVKD.

The rearrangement links TRBV4-3 to TRBJ2-3; D may be TRBD2 (6 bases). The CDR3 extends over 15 amino acids. Germline CDR1 and CDR2: LGHNA and YSLEER. With 8 bases removed from V and 2 bases from J, the gap between germline ends came to 17 bases. CDR3 sequence reads: CASGGLEGTTDTQYF. The CDR3 bases are TGCGCCAGCGGCGGACTGGAGGGTACCACAGATACGCAGTATTTT.

Of note for this clone: One end of the junction is discordant with germline, which a read error may explain. This chain connects TRBV9 to TRBJ2-5; D call uncertain. Germline CDR1 reads SGDLS; CDR2 reads YYNGEE. This CDR3 spans 13 amino acids. CDR3 nucleotide sequence: TGTGCCAGCAGCGTAGGGAACCAAGAGGCCCAGTACTTC. This sequence encodes CASSVGNQEAQYF.

V usage is TRBV9 and J usage is TRBJ2-7, with 8 bases aligning to TRBD1. The junction had 6 bases not matched to a gene; V was cut back by 3 bases and J by 4 bases. Germline V gene lookup returns CDR1 SGDLS and CDR2 YYNGEE. The CDR3 is made up of 14 amino acids. The CDR3 sequence: CASSGDRGDYEQYF. The CDR3 DNA sequence: TGTGCCAGCAGCGGCGACAGGGGCGATTACGAGCAGTACTTC.

The chain uses TRBV6-2 or TRBV6-3 and TRBJ1-3, with no clear D. The CDR3 is made up of 17 amino acids. The V gene lost 6 bases and the J gene lost 0 bases, with 18 bases spanning the gap. The germline V gene has CDR1 MNHEY and CDR2 SVGEGT. The CDR3 DNA reads as TGTGCCAGCAGCTTGGCTAATCCCCGGAGCTCTGGAAACACCATATATTTT. Translated: CASSLANPRSSGNTIYF.

J is TRBJ2-1 and V is TRBV14; 8 positions agree with TRBD2. CDR1 and CDR2 (germline): SGHDN, FVKESK. CDR3 length: 18 amino acids. The V segment lost 1 base and the J segment 3 bases; nucleotides outside the gene matches: 11. CDR3 protein: CASSQAAGRAGGYNEQFF. CDR3 bases: TGTGCCAGCAGCCAAGCGGCCGGGAGGGCCGGGGGCTACAATGAGCAGTTCTTC.

CDR3 DNA: TGTGCCAGCAATCTAGCAGGGGCCCCTAACACCATATATTTT. It codes for CASNLAGAPNTIYF. The chain employs TRBV28 and TRBJ1-3, with a tentative D call TRBD1 (6 bases). Germline assignment: CDR1 MDHEN and CDR2 SYDVKM. CDR3 size: 14 residues. V gave up 7 bases and J gave up 7 bases, with 17 bases separating them. Full variable domain (missing parts from reference TRBV28 and TRBJ1-3): DVKVTQSSRYLVKRTGEKVFLECVQDMDHENMFWYRQDPGLGLRLIYFSYDVKMKEKGDIPEGYSVSREKKERFSLILESASTNQTSMYLCASNLAGAPNTIYFGEGSWLTVV.

The V and J genes are TRBV7-2 and TRBJ1-4; TRBD1 agrees at 8 bases. The germline V gene encodes CDR1 SGHTA and CDR2 FQGNSA. The CDR3 loop spans 14 amino acids. J lost 8 bases, V lost 5 bases, and 7 bases had no gene match. In DNA, the CDR3 is TGTGCCAGCAGCGCTTACAGGGGGGACGAAAAACTGTTTTTT. Its translation: CASSAYRGDEKLFF.

The chain links TRBV7-2 to TRBJ1-6; D is perhaps TRBD1 (6 bases). From germline, CDR1 is SGHTA and CDR2 FQGNSA. The V end lost 4 bases, the J end lost 8 bases, and 12 bases lay between the germline ends. The CDR3 is 14 residues long. This chain's CDR3 is CASSSHRVDSPLHF. In nucleotides, the CDR3 is TGTGCCAGCAGCTCTCACAGGGTGGATTCACCCCTCCACTTT.

The genes are TRBV5-1 and TRBJ1-4, with TRBD1 matching over 7 bases. The germline CDR1 and CDR2 sequences are SGHRS and YFSETQ. This CDR3 spans 14 amino acids. V gave up 1 base and J gave up 3 bases; unmatched junction bases: 0. Written as DNA, the CDR3 is TGCGCCAGCAGCTTGACAGGGGCTAATGAAAAACTGTTTTTT. Translated, it gives CASSLTGANEKLFF.

This clone has only one observation. CDR3 nucleotide sequence: TGTGCCTCCTCCAGGACAGGGAATCTTTACAATGAGCAGTTCTTC. As protein: CASSRTGNLYNEQFF. The V and J genes are TRBV30 and TRBJ2-1, with TRBD1 matching over 8 bases. J lost 4 bases, V lost 7 bases, and 12 bases had no gene match. The CDR3 has 15 residues. The germline gives CDR1 GTSNPN, CDR2 SVGIG (reference sequence).

The chain uses TRBV19 and TRBJ1-1; D possibly corresponds to TRBD1 (5 bases). From germline, CDR1 is LNHDA and CDR2 SQIVND (reference sequence). The CDR3 is 15 residues long. V dropped 6 bases and J dropped 1 base, with 15 bases sitting between them. In DNA, the CDR3 is TGTGCCAGTAGGCGACGGGGGTCGGAGAACACTGAAGCTTTCTTT. This sequence encodes CASRRRGSENTEAFF.